Here is one T cell receptor beta chain with its context. CDR3 size: 16 residues. With V trimmed by 4 bases and J by 1 base, 6 bases remained unmatched. The germline V gene encodes CDR1 LGHNA and CDR2 YSLEER. This entry is derived from a study of cytomegalovirus exposure and HLA in healthy donors. At the level of the study: Earlier results showed 90 million to 120 million unique TCR beta sequences derived from roughly 190 million T cells.

Both 60 Vbeta primers and 13 Jbeta primers went into the PCR. Clones were sequenced by immunoSEQ multiplex PCR, and TCRdb holds only the in-frame ones, with some missing. The sample records roughly 190,000 clones, around 74% being singletons. The receptor was derived from a girl aged 10 to 17 in good health and CMV-seropositive. Sequencing used PBMCs. V is TRBV4-3 and J is TRBJ2-3; 9 nucleotides align to TRBD2. CDR3 in amino acids: CASSPRAGGGTDTQYF. CDR3 bases: TGCGCCAGCAGCCCCCGAGCGGGGGGCGGCACAGATACGCAGTATTTT.